This T cell receptor (beta chain) originates from a study of blood T cells in healthy people across ages. Unmatched junction bases numbered 4, after V lost 4 bases and J lost 5 bases. The CDR3 contains 14 residues. From germline, CDR1 is KGHSH and CDR2 LQKENI. This clonotype has ten or more counts. A J-beta primer mix and a sample-barcoded 5' primer were used in a second PCR of roughly 6 to 12 cycles. TCRdb recomputed calls from the 5' RACE reads with MiXCR, one row per CDR3 protein. Altogether hundreds of thousands of distinct CDR3 sequences are present, approximately 30% being singletons, with the ten largest covering about 15%.

This rearrangement joins TRBV18 to TRBJ2-7; 11 bases agree with TRBD2. Sample: blood. The TCR comes from a woman older than 75 in good health. CDR3 in DNA: TGTGCCAGCTCACTGACTAGCGGGGAGAACGAGCAGTACTTC. Amino acid sequence: CASSLTSGENEQYF.